This T cell receptor (beta chain) emerged from a study of cytomegalovirus exposure and HLA in healthy donors. Study observations and caveats: The study designated 150 or so TCR beta chains cytomegalovirus-associated. It was confirmed in vitro that a few of the CMV-associated chains were specific for CMV antigens.

Trimming shortened V by 7 bases and J by 4 bases, and 14 bases separated the two germline ends. The CDR3 loop spans 15 amino acids. Germline CDR1 reads SGHVT; CDR2 reads SQSDAQ. The PCR ran on 60 Vbeta and 13 Jbeta primers. Measured with immunoSEQ multiplex PCR; TCRdb has only the in-frame clones, and not every one. The table records around 200,000 clones, 84% of them present only once. About this clone: Its antigen is still unknown.

Sequenced: PBMCs. V usage is TRBV7-4 and J usage is TRBJ1-6; D is unclear. This sequence originates from a woman aged 50 to 65 in good health and CMV-seropositive. The CDR3: CASTIEGGYNSPLHF. The CDR3 DNA is TGTGCCAGCACCATTGAGGGAGGGTATAATTCACCCCTCCACTTT.